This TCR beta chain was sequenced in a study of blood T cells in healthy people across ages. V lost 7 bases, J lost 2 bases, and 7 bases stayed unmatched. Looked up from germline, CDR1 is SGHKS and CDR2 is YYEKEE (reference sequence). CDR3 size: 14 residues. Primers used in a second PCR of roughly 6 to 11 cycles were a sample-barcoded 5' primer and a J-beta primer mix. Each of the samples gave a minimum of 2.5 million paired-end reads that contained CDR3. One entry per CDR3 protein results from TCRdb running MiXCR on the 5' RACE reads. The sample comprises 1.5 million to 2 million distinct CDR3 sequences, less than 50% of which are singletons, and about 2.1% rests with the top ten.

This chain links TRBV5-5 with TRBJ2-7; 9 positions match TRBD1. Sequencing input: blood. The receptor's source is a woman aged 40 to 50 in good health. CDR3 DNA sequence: TGTGCCAGCGGCACGGGACAGGGCCCCTACGAGCAGTACTTC. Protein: CASGTGQGPYEQYF.